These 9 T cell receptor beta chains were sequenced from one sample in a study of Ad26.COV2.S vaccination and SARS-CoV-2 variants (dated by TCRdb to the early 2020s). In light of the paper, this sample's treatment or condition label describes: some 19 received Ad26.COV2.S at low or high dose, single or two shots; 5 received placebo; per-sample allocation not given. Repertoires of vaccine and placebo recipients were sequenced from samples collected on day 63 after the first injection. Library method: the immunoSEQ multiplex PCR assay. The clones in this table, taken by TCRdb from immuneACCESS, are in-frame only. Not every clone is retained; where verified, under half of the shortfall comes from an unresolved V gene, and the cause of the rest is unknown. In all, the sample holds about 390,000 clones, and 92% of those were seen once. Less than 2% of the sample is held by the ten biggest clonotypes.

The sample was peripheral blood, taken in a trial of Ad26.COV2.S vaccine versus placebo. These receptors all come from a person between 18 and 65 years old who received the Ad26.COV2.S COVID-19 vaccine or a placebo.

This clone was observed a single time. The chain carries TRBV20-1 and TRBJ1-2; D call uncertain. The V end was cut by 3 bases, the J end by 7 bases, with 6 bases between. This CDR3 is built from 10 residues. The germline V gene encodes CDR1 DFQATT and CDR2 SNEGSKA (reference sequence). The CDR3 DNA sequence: TGCAGTGCTAGTTTTGGTGGCTACACCTTC. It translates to CSASFGGYTF.

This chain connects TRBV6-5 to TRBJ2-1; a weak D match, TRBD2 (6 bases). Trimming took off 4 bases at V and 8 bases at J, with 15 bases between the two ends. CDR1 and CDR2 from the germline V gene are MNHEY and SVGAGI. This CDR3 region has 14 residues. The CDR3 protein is CASSLRGIRHEQFF. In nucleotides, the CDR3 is TGTGCCAGCAGTTTGCGGGGAATTCGACATGAGCAGTTCTTC.

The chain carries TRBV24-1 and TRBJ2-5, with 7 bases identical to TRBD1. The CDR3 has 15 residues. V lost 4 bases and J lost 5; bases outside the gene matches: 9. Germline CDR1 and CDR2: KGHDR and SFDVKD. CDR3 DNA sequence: TGTGCCACCAGTGACCAACAGGGGCGAGGGGAGACCCAGTACTTC. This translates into CATSDQQGRGETQYF.

This chain's CDR3 is CASSPKLTATHGYTF. CDR3 in DNA: TGTGCCAGCAGCCCCAAATTGACAGCCACCCATGGCTACACCTTC. V usage is TRBV28 and J usage is TRBJ1-2; possibly TRBD1 for D (5 bases). V lost 6 bases, J lost 6 bases, and 20 bases lay in between. CDR3 length: 15 residues. The germline CDR1 and CDR2 sequences are MDHEN and SYDVKM.

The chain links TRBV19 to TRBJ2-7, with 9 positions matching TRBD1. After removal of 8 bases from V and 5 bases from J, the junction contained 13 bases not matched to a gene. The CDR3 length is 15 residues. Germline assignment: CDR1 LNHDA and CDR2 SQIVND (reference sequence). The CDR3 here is CASFTPGQGFDEQYF. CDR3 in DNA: TGTGCCAGTTTCACACCGGGACAGGGTTTCGACGAGCAGTACTTC.

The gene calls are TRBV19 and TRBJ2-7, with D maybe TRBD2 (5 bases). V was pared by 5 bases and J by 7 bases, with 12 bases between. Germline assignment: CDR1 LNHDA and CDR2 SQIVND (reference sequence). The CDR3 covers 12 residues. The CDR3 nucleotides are TGTGCCAGTAGTCACCGAGGAGGAGAGCAGTACTTC. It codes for CASSHRGGEQYF.

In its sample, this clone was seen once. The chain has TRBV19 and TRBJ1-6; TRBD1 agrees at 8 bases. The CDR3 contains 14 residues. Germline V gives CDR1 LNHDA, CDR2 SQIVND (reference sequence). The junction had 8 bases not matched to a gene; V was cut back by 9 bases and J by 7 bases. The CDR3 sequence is CASQTGGTNSPLHF. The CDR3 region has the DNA TGTGCCAGCCAAACAGGGGGGACGAATTCACCCCTCCACTTT.

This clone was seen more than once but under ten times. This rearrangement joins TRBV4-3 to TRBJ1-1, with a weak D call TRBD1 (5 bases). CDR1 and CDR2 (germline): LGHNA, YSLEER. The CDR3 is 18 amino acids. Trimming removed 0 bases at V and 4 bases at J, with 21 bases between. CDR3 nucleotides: TGCGCCAGCAGCCAAGATCCTTATCCCGGGGCAGCCTCCACTGAAGCTTTCTTT. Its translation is CASSQDPYPGAASTEAFF.

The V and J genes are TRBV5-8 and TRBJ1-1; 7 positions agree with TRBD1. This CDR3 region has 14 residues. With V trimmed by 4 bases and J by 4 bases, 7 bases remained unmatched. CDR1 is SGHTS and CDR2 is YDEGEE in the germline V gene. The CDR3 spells CASSSPTGSTEAFF. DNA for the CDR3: TGTGCCAGCAGCAGCCCGACAGGGAGCACTGAAGCTTTCTTT.